The clone carrying this T cell receptor beta chain was seen only once. Its antigen is not identified. One junction end disagrees with the germline gene, perhaps due to a read error. This sample was taken from a study of OX40 agonist ivuxolimab in advanced cancers. General study results and limits: No antigen was identified for the clonally expanded peripheral T cells. In the 0.1 to 3.0 mg/kg range, CD4+ and CD8+ blood T cells had expanded clonally by week 6.

The timepoints at which blood was sampled were baseline, cycle 4 day 1, and cycle 7 day 1. Germline assignment: CDR1 MNHNS and CDR2 SASEGT. The CDR3 sequence is 12 residues long. Generated by immunoSEQ multiplex PCR, the TCRdb table keeps only in-frame clones and is missing some. Among some 80,000 clones, about 93% were seen once, and the ten largest hold about 20%. The starting material was CD4+ or CD8+ T cells sorted from blood, obtained in a trial of the OX40 agonist ivuxolimab. The TCR was taken from an adult with an advanced solid tumor such as melanoma, head and neck, liver or kidney cancer. This chain uses TRBV6-1 with TRBJ2-4, with D perhaps matching TRBD1 (9 bases). The CDR3 bases are TGTGCCAGCACTGACGGGGGGGACAGGGCAGGCTTC. This encodes CASTDGGDRAGF.